This TCR beta chain originates from a study of cytotoxic CD8 clonotypes in ibrutinib-treated CLL. About the study: Researchers reported ten to eleven relapsed/refractory and fewer than 16 treatment-naive patients, 17 of them IGHV unmutated. Response sampling came at median around a year of treatment, ranging 6 to 36 months.

General study results and limits: Baseline clonality, above age-matched healthy donor levels, tracked circulating CD8+ T-cell counts.

The V gene's germline CDR1 is WNHNN and CDR2 SYGVQD (reference sequence). Trimming at V came to 5 bases and at J to 2 bases, leaving 5 bases not matched to a gene. This CDR3 has 14 amino acids. Worth noting for this clone: As yet, its antigen is unknown.

Measured with immunoSEQ multiplex PCR; TCRdb has only the in-frame clones, and not every one. The top ten clones hold approximately 40% of a sample with 14,000 or so clones, 64% of them seen once. Sample: PBMCs, taken before ibrutinib treatment. V gene TRBV10-1 combines with J gene TRBJ2-7; 8 bases match TRBD1. The sequence was obtained from a human donor with chronic lymphocytic leukemia. CDR3 bases: TGCGCCAGCAGTCCGGGACAGGCCCCCTACGAGCAGTACTTC. Its translation: CASSPGQAPYEQYF.